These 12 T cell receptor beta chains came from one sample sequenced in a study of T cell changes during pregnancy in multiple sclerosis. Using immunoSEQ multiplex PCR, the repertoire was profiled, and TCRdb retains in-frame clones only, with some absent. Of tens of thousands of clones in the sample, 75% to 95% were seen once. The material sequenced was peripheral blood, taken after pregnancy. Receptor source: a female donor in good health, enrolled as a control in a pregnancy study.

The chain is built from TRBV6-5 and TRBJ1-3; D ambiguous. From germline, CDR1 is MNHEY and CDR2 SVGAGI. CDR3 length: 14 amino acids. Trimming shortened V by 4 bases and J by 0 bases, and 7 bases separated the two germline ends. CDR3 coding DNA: TGTGCCAGCAGTTCTATCAACTCTGGAAACACCATATATTTT. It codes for CASSSINSGNTIYF.

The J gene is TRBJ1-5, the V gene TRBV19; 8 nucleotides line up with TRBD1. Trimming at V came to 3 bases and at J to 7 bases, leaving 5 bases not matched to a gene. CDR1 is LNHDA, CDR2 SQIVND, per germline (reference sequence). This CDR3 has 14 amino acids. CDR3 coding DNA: TGTGCCAGTAGTATGACAGGGGTATGGCAGCCCCAGCATTTT. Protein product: CASSMTGVWQPQHF.

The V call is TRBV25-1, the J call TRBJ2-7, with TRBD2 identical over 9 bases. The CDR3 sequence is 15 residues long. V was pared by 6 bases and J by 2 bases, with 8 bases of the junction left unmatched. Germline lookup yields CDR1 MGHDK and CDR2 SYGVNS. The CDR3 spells CASSAYSGSTYEQYF. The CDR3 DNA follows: TGTGCCAGCAGCGCCTATAGCGGGAGCACCTACGAGCAGTACTTC.

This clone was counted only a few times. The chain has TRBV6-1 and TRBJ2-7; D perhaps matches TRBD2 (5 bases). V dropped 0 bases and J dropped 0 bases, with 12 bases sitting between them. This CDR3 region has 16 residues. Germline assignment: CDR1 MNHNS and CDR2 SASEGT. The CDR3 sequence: CASSEADSLPSYEQYF. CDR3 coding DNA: TGTGCCAGCAGTGAAGCGGACTCACTTCCCTCCTACGAGCAGTACTTC.

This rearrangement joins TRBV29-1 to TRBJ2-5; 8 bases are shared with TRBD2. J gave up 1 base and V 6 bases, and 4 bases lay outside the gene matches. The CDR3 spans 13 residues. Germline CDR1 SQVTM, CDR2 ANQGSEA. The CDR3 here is CSVVLAVQETQYF. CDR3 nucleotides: TGCAGCGTCGTACTAGCGGTCCAAGAGACCCAGTACTTC.

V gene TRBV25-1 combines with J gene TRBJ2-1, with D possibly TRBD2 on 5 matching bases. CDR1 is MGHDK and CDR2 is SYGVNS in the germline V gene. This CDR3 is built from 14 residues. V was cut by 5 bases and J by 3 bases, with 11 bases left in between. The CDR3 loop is CASSPWTVYNEQFF. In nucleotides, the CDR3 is TGTGCCAGCAGTCCCTGGACTGTCTACAATGAGCAGTTCTTC.

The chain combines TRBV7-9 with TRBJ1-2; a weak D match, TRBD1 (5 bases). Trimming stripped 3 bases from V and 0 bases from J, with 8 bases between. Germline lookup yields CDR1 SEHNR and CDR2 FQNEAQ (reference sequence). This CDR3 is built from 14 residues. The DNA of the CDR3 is TGTGCCAGCAGCTTCACAGGCACTAACTATGGCTACACCTTC. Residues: CASSFTGTNYGYTF.

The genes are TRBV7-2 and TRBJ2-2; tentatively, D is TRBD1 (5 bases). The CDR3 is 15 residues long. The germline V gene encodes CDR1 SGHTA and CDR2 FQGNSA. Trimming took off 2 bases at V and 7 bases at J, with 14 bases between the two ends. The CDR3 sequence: CASSLPPGIGGELFF. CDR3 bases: TGTGCCAGCAGCTTACCGCCAGGGATAGGCGGGGAGCTGTTTTTT.

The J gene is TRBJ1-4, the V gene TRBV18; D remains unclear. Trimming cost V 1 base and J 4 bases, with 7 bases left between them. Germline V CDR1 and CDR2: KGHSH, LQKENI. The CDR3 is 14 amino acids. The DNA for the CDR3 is TGTGCCAGCTCACCACGCGGCGTTAATGAAAAACTGTTTTTT. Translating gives CASSPRGVNEKLFF. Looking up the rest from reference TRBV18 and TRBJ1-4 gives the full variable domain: NAGVMQNPRHLVRRRGQEARLRCSPMKGHSHVYWYRQLPEEGLKFMVYLQKENIIDESGMPKERFSAEFPKEGPSILRIQQVVRGDSAAYFCASSPRGVNEKLFFGSGTQLSVL.

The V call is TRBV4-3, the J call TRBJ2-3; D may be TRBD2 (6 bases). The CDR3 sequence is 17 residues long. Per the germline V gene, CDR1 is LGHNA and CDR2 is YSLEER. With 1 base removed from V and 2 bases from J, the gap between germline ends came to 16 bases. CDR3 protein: CASSQGPGTGATDTQYF. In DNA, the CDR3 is TGCGCCAGCAGCCAAGGGCCCGGGACTGGAGCCACAGATACGCAGTATTTT.

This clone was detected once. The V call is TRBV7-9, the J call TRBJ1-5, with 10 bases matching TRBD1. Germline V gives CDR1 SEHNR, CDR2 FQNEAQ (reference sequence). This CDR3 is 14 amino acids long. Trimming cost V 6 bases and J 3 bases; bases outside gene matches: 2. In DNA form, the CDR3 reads TGTGCCAGCAGGGGACAGGGGTCCAATCAGCCCCAGCATTTT. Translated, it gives CASRGQGSNQPQHF.

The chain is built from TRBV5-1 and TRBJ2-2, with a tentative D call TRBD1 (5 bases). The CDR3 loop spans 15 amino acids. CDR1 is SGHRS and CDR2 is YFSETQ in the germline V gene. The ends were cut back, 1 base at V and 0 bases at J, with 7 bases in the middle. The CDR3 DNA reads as TGCGCCAGCAGCTTGTACAGGCCGAACACCGGGGAGCTGTTTTTT. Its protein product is CASSLYRPNTGELFF.